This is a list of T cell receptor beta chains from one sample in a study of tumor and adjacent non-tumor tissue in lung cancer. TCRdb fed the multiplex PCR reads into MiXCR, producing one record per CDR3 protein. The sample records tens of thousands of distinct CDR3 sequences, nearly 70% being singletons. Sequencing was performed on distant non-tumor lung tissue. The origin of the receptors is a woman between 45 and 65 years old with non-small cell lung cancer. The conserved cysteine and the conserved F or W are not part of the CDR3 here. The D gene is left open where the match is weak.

ASSADRGEICNEQF,TRBV5-6,TRBD1,TRBJ2-1
ASSEDTNQETQY,TRBV12-3/TRBV12-4,-,TRBJ2-5
ASSLVAGYDQY,TRBV11-2,-,TRBJ2-7
AWSVLGGANYGYT,TRBV30,-,TRBJ1-2
VTRDRHTEAF,TRBV6-5,TRBD1,TRBJ1-1
ASSLGGRNIQY,TRBV12-3/TRBV12-4,-,TRBJ2-4
SASSKGTGYEQC,TRBV20-1,TRBD1,TRBJ2-7
SVEASNGWDEKLF,TRBV29-1,-,TRBJ1-4
ASSLGQAGVGEQF,TRBV28,TRBD2,TRBJ2-1
ASSPRTGGTYEQY,TRBV11-2,-,TRBJ2-7
ASSIESQNTEAF,TRBV2,-,TRBJ1-1
ASRLDSYNEQF,TRBV7-8,-,TRBJ2-1
AISATGNTGYEQF,TRBV7-8,TRBD1,TRBJ2-1
ASSGGLAGGSNTGELF,TRBV5-5,TRBD2,TRBJ2-2
ASRLSPSPSYEQY,TRBV11-2,-,TRBJ2-7
ASSFNPGWNEQF,TRBV11-2,-,TRBJ2-1
ASSPDSNYGYT,TRBV5-4,-,TRBJ1-2
SASEQATYEQY,TRBV20-1,-,TRBJ2-7